This T cell receptor (beta chain) is drawn from a study of T-cell reconstitution after alpha-beta-depleted transplantation in children (dated by TCRdb to 2016 to 2018). About the investigation overall: Using TCR repertoire profiling, the study followed T-cell immune reconstitution in a quantitative way in children after TCRalphabeta/CD19-depleted allogeneic hematopoietic cell transplantation.

The full study reports these points: The apparently early recovery of alphabetaT-cell counts about two months after transplant reportedly depended on only several hundred rapidly expanded clones that came from non-depleted graft cells. The frequencies of hyperexpanded clones fell over the following months, and after one year, T-cell counts and TCRbeta diversity were mostly attributed to newly produced T cells. In some patients, the high TCRbeta diversity seen at day 60 was put down to recipient T cells and intrathymic progenitors that had survived conditioning.

The germline V gene (reference sequence) specifies LNHNV as CDR1 and YYDKDF as CDR2. V trim: 8 bases; J trim: 5 bases; unmatched bases: 6. Including the terminal cysteine and phenylalanine, the CDR3 comprises 13 residues. Of all the DNA, just the CDR3 is kept, 39 bases in frame from base 1. Libraries were constructed by PCR. Instrument on record: Illumina HiSeq 2500. TCR libraries were prepared with molecular barcoding, using unique molecular identifiers to normalize TCRbeta repertoire quantification. Using fastp at Q25 and MiXCR, TCRdb reprocessed the public reads and kept productive beta chains. Entries are consolidated by CDR3 protein sequence, retaining the most common genes and DNA. The sample table contains about 580,000 distinct CDR3 sequences; only one count was recorded for about 23% of them. Of the sample, 13% to 15% is held by the ten largest clones. The treatment or condition label here, explained by the study, means: allogeneic hematopoietic cell transplantation with graft depleted of TCRalphabeta T cells and CD19 B cells. Transplant recipients were children who received TCRalphabeta/CD19-depleted allogeneic hematopoietic cell grafts.

This clonotype has more than one count but fewer than ten. Its antigen is not yet known. There are no base qualities to consult, and no much larger clone falls within one base. This receptor was obtained from a boy less than two years old who had a stem cell transplant for acute myeloid leukemia, so the T cells may come from the graft donor. Here the sequenced sample was PBMCs, mostly from graft donor cells, taken 360 days after TCRalphabeta/CD19-depleted stem cell transplant. The rearrangement joined TRBV15 to TRBJ2-5; TRBD1 lines up with 9 middle nucleotides. The CDR3 is CATRDRETETQYF. DNA sequence: TGTGCCACCCGGGACAGGGAAACGGAGACCCAGTACTTC.